The rows below give T cell receptor beta chains drawn from one sample of a study of blood T cell repertoires in COVID-19. The table came from immunoSEQ multiplex PCR; TCRdb's copy has only in-frame clones and leaves some out. The table has roughly 120,000 clones, around 80% seen once. Sequenced input: peripheral blood. The source of these receptors is a man in his 70s with acute or convalescent COVID-19. Both conserved end residues are part of each CDR3. Fields, in order: V gene, clone size, J gene, D gene, CDR3 DNA, CDR3 protein. The D gene is left open where the match is weak. Only some rows state a clone size, as once, few, many or a class for expanded clones.

v_call: TRBV5-1
clone_size: -
j_call: TRBJ2-7
d_call: TRBD1
cdr3_nt: TGCGACCGGGACAGGTCCTACGAGCAGTACTTC
cdr3_aa: CDRDRSYEQYF

v_call: TRBV2
clone_size: -
j_call: TRBJ1-2
d_call: TRBD1
cdr3_nt: TGTGCCAGCAGTGCGGACGGGACAGGGGGGGCGTATGGCTACACCTTC
cdr3_aa: CASSADGTGGAYGYTF

v_call: TRBV7-9
clone_size: -
j_call: TRBJ1-2
d_call: -
cdr3_nt: TGTGCCAGCAGCCACGTGACAGCAAACTATGGCTACACCTTC
cdr3_aa: CASSHVTANYGYTF

v_call: TRBV11-2
clone_size: -
j_call: TRBJ1-4
d_call: TRBD1
cdr3_nt: TGTGCCAGCAGCTCCTTGACAGGGGGCTCAGGTGAAAAACTGTTTTTT
cdr3_aa: CASSSLTGGSGEKLFF

v_call: TRBV7-9
clone_size: -
j_call: TRBJ1-1
d_call: -
cdr3_nt: TGTGCCAGCAGCTTATTGGGGGAGGCTGAAGCTTTCTTT
cdr3_aa: CASSLLGEAEAFF

v_call: TRBV5-1
clone_size: -
j_call: TRBJ2-1
d_call: TRBD2
cdr3_nt: TGCGCCAGCAGCTTGGAGACGGGGGGGCCCAATGAGCAGTTCTTC
cdr3_aa: CASSLETGGPNEQFF

v_call: TRBV10-3
clone_size: -
j_call: TRBJ2-1
d_call: -
cdr3_nt: TGTGCCATCAGTGAACTGGGGCAGGGTGTCGATGAGCAGTTCTTC
cdr3_aa: CAISELGQGVDEQFF

v_call: TRBV15
clone_size: -
j_call: TRBJ1-1
d_call: TRBD1
cdr3_nt: TGTGCCACCAGCAGAGATGGACAGGGTAAAAGAGAAGCTTTCTTT
cdr3_aa: CATSRDGQGKREAFF

v_call: TRBV3-1/TRBV3-2
clone_size: -
j_call: TRBJ1-1
d_call: -
cdr3_nt: TGTGCCAGCAGCCAAGGTGGAGGTTCCGCTTTCTTT
cdr3_aa: CASSQGGGSAFF

v_call: TRBV11-3
clone_size: -
j_call: TRBJ1-1
d_call: -
cdr3_nt: TGTGCCAGCAGCTACCAGGTTAACACTGAAGCTTTCTTT
cdr3_aa: CASSYQVNTEAFF

v_call: TRBV5-1
clone_size: -
j_call: TRBJ2-1
d_call: -
cdr3_nt: TGCGCCAGCAGCTTGGGGGGCTTCGCGGAGCAGTTCTTC
cdr3_aa: CASSLGGFAEQFF

v_call: TRBV11-2
clone_size: -
j_call: TRBJ1-2
d_call: TRBD1
cdr3_nt: TGTGCCAGCAGCTTAAGCGACAGGGGGCGTATGGCCTATGGCTACACCTTC
cdr3_aa: CASSLSDRGRMAYGYTF

v_call: TRBV11-1
clone_size: -
j_call: TRBJ2-7
d_call: -
cdr3_nt: TGTGCCAGCAGCTCGCAGACTTCCTCCTACGAGCAGTACTTC
cdr3_aa: CASSSQTSSYEQYF

v_call: TRBV7-9
clone_size: few
j_call: TRBJ2-6
d_call: -
cdr3_nt: TGTGCCAGCCGGGTCAGTGCCGCTGGGGCCAACGTCCTGACTTTC
cdr3_aa: CASRVSAAGANVLTF

v_call: TRBV19
clone_size: -
j_call: TRBJ1-5
d_call: TRBD1
cdr3_nt: TGTGCCACCGGGGGACAGGGGAGCAATCAGCCCCAGCATTTT
cdr3_aa: CATGGQGSNQPQHF

v_call: TRBV7-6
clone_size: large
j_call: TRBJ1-6
d_call: -
cdr3_nt: TGTGCCAGCAGCTTAAGGGGGAACGATTCACCCCTCCACTTT
cdr3_aa: CASSLRGNDSPLHF

v_call: TRBV7-9
clone_size: -
j_call: TRBJ2-1
d_call: -
cdr3_nt: TGTGCCAGCAGCTTAGACTTTCAGGTATATGAGCAGTTCTTC
cdr3_aa: CASSLDFQVYEQFF

v_call: TRBV27
clone_size: once
j_call: TRBJ2-5
d_call: -
cdr3_nt: TGTGCCAGCAGTTTCCTCAGTGGGAGCGGAGAGACCCAGTACTTC
cdr3_aa: CASSFLSGSGETQYF

v_call: TRBV5-1
clone_size: few
j_call: TRBJ1-2
d_call: -
cdr3_nt: TGCGCCAGCAGCCGTGACAGTTCTTATGGCTACACCTTC
cdr3_aa: CASSRDSSYGYTF

v_call: TRBV9
clone_size: few
j_call: TRBJ2-1
d_call: TRBD2
cdr3_nt: TGTGCCAGCAGCGTAGGGTTAGCGGGGGGGTCAGGATACAATGAGCAGTTCTTC
cdr3_aa: CASSVGLAGGSGYNEQFF

v_call: TRBV27
clone_size: -
j_call: TRBJ2-2
d_call: TRBD2
cdr3_nt: TGTGCCAGCAGTTTTCGGGGGGGTGACACCGGGGAGCTGTTTTTT
cdr3_aa: CASSFRGGDTGELFF

v_call: TRBV24-1
clone_size: -
j_call: TRBJ2-3
d_call: TRBD2
cdr3_nt: TGTGCCACCAGTGTCCACTTGCGGGGGGCTAGCACAGATACGCAGTATTTT
cdr3_aa: CATSVHLRGASTDTQYF

v_call: TRBV7-9
clone_size: -
j_call: TRBJ1-2
d_call: -
cdr3_nt: TGTGCCAGCAGCTTACCAGGGCGATTTTATGGCTACACCTTC
cdr3_aa: CASSLPGRFYGYTF

v_call: TRBV9
clone_size: -
j_call: TRBJ2-5
d_call: TRBD1
cdr3_nt: TGTGCCAGCAGCCCGGGACAGCAAGAGACCCAGTACTTC
cdr3_aa: CASSPGQQETQYF

v_call: TRBV6-5
clone_size: -
j_call: TRBJ2-1
d_call: TRBD1
cdr3_nt: TGTGCCAGCTCCCCCCCGGGACAGCGGAGTGAGCAGTTCTTC
cdr3_aa: CASSPPGQRSEQFF

v_call: TRBV7-9
clone_size: -
j_call: TRBJ1-4
d_call: -
cdr3_nt: TGTGCCAGCAGCCCGCCAGGGCGGAATGAAAAACTGTTTTTT
cdr3_aa: CASSPPGRNEKLFF

v_call: TRBV7-9
clone_size: -
j_call: TRBJ1-1
d_call: TRBD1
cdr3_nt: TGTGCCAGCAGCTTACAGGGGGCGCCGAACACTGAAGCTTTCTTT
cdr3_aa: CASSLQGAPNTEAFF

v_call: TRBV7-2
clone_size: -
j_call: TRBJ2-5
d_call: -
cdr3_nt: TGTGCCAGCAGCTTTCGACGGGGTGGGTATCTTGGCCAAGAGACCCAGTACTTC
cdr3_aa: CASSFRRGGYLGQETQYF

v_call: TRBV24-1
clone_size: -
j_call: TRBJ2-7
d_call: -
cdr3_nt: TGTGCCACCAGTGATTTAAGGGACAAGGACAAGCAGTACTTC
cdr3_aa: CATSDLRDKDKQYF

v_call: TRBV19
clone_size: -
j_call: TRBJ1-6
d_call: -
cdr3_nt: TGTGCCAGTGCGATAGCGGGCTATAATTCACCCCTCCACTTT
cdr3_aa: CASAIAGYNSPLHF

v_call: TRBV24-1
clone_size: -
j_call: TRBJ1-3
d_call: -
cdr3_nt: TGTGCCACCAGCGATTTACCGCGATTTACGCAGGGTTGCTCTGGAAACACCATATATTTT
cdr3_aa: CATSDLPRFTQGCSGNTIYF

v_call: TRBV11-1
clone_size: -
j_call: TRBJ2-5
d_call: TRBD2
cdr3_nt: TGTGCCAGCAGCAAGACGGGACTAGCGGGGAGCGAGACCCAGTACTTC
cdr3_aa: CASSKTGLAGSETQYF

v_call: TRBV6-5
clone_size: -
j_call: TRBJ2-7
d_call: TRBD1
cdr3_nt: TGTGCCAGCAGACTTACGGGACAGGTGTTCTACGAGCAGTACTTC
cdr3_aa: CASRLTGQVFYEQYF

v_call: TRBV7-2
clone_size: -
j_call: TRBJ1-2
d_call: TRBD1
cdr3_nt: TGTGCCAGCAGCTTGAACAGGGGTAGCTATGGCTACACCTTC
cdr3_aa: CASSLNRGSYGYTF

v_call: TRBV10-2
clone_size: -
j_call: TRBJ2-6
d_call: -
cdr3_nt: TGCGCCAGCAGTGTGGCGGGTACTGGGGCCAACGTCCTGACTTTC
cdr3_aa: CASSVAGTGANVLTF

v_call: TRBV6-5
clone_size: -
j_call: TRBJ2-4
d_call: -
cdr3_nt: TGTGCCACCCAAGCTAAAAACATTCAGTACTTC
cdr3_aa: CATQAKNIQYF

v_call: TRBV7-2
clone_size: once
j_call: TRBJ2-1
d_call: -
cdr3_nt: TGTGCCAGCAGCTTAGATCCGTCGGGGTTCAATGAGCAGTTCTTC
cdr3_aa: CASSLDPSGFNEQFF

v_call: TRBV5-1
clone_size: -
j_call: TRBJ2-5
d_call: -
cdr3_nt: TGCGCCAGCTTTGACTCCCAAGAGACCCAGTACTTC
cdr3_aa: CASFDSQETQYF

v_call: TRBV6-6
clone_size: -
j_call: TRBJ1-4
d_call: TRBD1
cdr3_nt: TGTGCCAGCAGTTACTCTGCCGGACAGGGATCGGAAAAACTGTTTTTT
cdr3_aa: CASSYSAGQGSEKLFF

v_call: TRBV6-5
clone_size: -
j_call: TRBJ2-7
d_call: TRBD2
cdr3_nt: TGTGCCAGCGGGGGGGGCGAGCAGTACTTC
cdr3_aa: CASGGGEQYF

v_call: TRBV19
clone_size: -
j_call: TRBJ1-5
d_call: -
cdr3_nt: TGTGCCAGTACCGATGGACAAAGCAATCAGCCCCAGCATTTT
cdr3_aa: CASTDGQSNQPQHF

v_call: TRBV19
clone_size: -
j_call: TRBJ1-1
d_call: TRBD1
cdr3_nt: TGTGCCAGTACCTTTTTCCCTTCGACAGGGGCGAGTGCTTTCTTT
cdr3_aa: CASTFFPSTGASAFF

v_call: TRBV29-1
clone_size: -
j_call: TRBJ1-5
d_call: -
cdr3_nt: TGCAGCGTCTCGCAGGGGTTAGACCAGCCCCAGCATTTT
cdr3_aa: CSVSQGLDQPQHF

v_call: TRBV11-3
clone_size: -
j_call: TRBJ2-3
d_call: TRBD2
cdr3_nt: TGTGCCAGCAGCCCGGCGGGGGAACGTCGGCCAGATACGCAGTATTTT
cdr3_aa: CASSPAGERRPDTQYF

v_call: TRBV2
clone_size: -
j_call: TRBJ2-5
d_call: TRBD2
cdr3_nt: TGTGCCAGCAGATCGATAGCGGGGGAGCAAGAGACCCAGTACTTC
cdr3_aa: CASRSIAGEQETQYF

v_call: TRBV5-1
clone_size: -
j_call: TRBJ2-5
d_call: -
cdr3_nt: TGCGCCAGCAGCTTGGCTACGGAGCAGACCCAGTACTTC
cdr3_aa: CASSLATEQTQYF

v_call: TRBV28
clone_size: -
j_call: TRBJ2-3
d_call: -
cdr3_nt: TGTGCCAGCAGTTACTTGGGGGCGGGCGCAGATACGCAGTATTTT
cdr3_aa: CASSYLGAGADTQYF

v_call: TRBV9
clone_size: -
j_call: TRBJ2-1
d_call: TRBD1
cdr3_nt: TGTGCCAGCAGCACCGAGGGGGCCTCCTACAATGAGCAGTTCTTC
cdr3_aa: CASSTEGASYNEQFF

v_call: TRBV28
clone_size: few
j_call: TRBJ1-2
d_call: -
cdr3_nt: TGTGCCAGCACCCCGGGACAAGGCGGCTACACCTTC
cdr3_aa: CASTPGQGGYTF

v_call: TRBV7-9
clone_size: few
j_call: TRBJ1-5
d_call: TRBD1
cdr3_nt: TGTGCCAGCAGCTTGTCCAGGGGGCAGCCCCAGCATTTT
cdr3_aa: CASSLSRGQPQHF

v_call: TRBV15
clone_size: -
j_call: TRBJ1-4
d_call: -
cdr3_nt: TGTGCCACCAGCAGAGATTATGGACTGACTAATGAAAAACTGTTTTTT
cdr3_aa: CATSRDYGLTNEKLFF

v_call: TRBV7-9
clone_size: few
j_call: TRBJ2-1
d_call: -
cdr3_nt: TGTGCCAGCAGCTTAGCGGGCAGTTCCAATGAGCAGTTCTTC
cdr3_aa: CASSLAGSSNEQFF

v_call: TRBV30
clone_size: -
j_call: TRBJ1-5
d_call: TRBD1
cdr3_nt: TGTGCCTGGGCGGACAGGGGCAACCAGCCCCAGCATTTT
cdr3_aa: CAWADRGNQPQHF

v_call: TRBV10-1
clone_size: -
j_call: TRBJ2-3
d_call: -
cdr3_nt: TGCGCCAGCAGTGAGTCAGGGGGCACAGATACGCAGTATTTT
cdr3_aa: CASSESGGTDTQYF